Following are 15 T cell receptor beta chains from one sample sequenced in a study of technical replicates of blood from several donors. Sequenced by immunoSEQ multiplex PCR; TCRdb stores in-frame clones only, minus some. The top ten hold under 0.4% of the sample, which has 87,000 or so clones, 85% to 95% seen once. Sequenced: T cells isolated from PBMCs. These receptors originate from a human donor in good health.

This chain connects TRBV19 to TRBJ1-1; unclear D gene. The germline V gene has CDR1 LNHDA and CDR2 SQIVND (reference sequence). The CDR3 is 13 residues long. Deletions cut 4 bases from V and 2 bases from J, with 8 bases between. CDR3 amino acids: CASSSEVNTEAFF. The CDR3 nucleotides are TGTGCCAGTAGTAGCGAGGTAAACACTGAAGCTTTCTTT.

This sequence joins TRBV10-3 and TRBJ1-5; TRBD1 matches 8 bases. V dropped 3 bases and J dropped 5; count of bases not matched to a gene: 3. CDR3 length: 14 residues. Germline lookup yields CDR1 ENHRY and CDR2 SYGVKD. This CDR3 is CAISDGQGYQPQHF. The CDR3 bases are TGTGCCATCAGTGATGGACAGGGATATCAGCCCCAGCATTTT.

The rearrangement uses TRBV25-1 and TRBJ2-1; 8 bases map to TRBD1. The V segment lost 11 bases and the J segment 8 bases; nucleotides outside the gene matches: 8. There are 12 residues in the CDR3. Germline lookup yields CDR1 MGHDK and CDR2 SYGVNS. The CDR3 bases are TGTGCCTCCACGACAGGGGTCTATGAGCAGTTCTTC. Its protein is CASTTGVYEQFF.

V is TRBV14 and J is TRBJ2-7, with D possibly TRBD2 on 6 matching bases. The CDR3 has 17 amino acids. Per the germline V gene, CDR1 is SGHDN and CDR2 is FVKESK. The V end lost 3 bases, the J end lost 3 bases, and 21 bases lay between the germline ends. The CDR3 is CASSHGRSRGCLYEQYF. DNA of the CDR3: TGTGCCAGCAGCCACGGACGGTCCCGGGGGTGCCTCTACGAGCAGTACTTC.

The rearrangement uses TRBV18 and TRBJ2-1; D unresolved. Germline CDR1 and CDR2: KGHSH and LQKENI. V dropped 5 bases and J dropped 7 bases, with 6 bases sitting between them. The CDR3 sequence is 11 residues long. The CDR3 bases are TGTGCCAGCTCAGAGAGAAATGAGCAGTTCTTC. Amino acids: CASSERNEQFF.

The chain combines TRBV19 with TRBJ1-5; 9 nucleotides match TRBD1. There are 16 residues in the CDR3. CDR1 and CDR2 from the germline V gene are LNHDA and SQIVND (reference sequence). The junction had 7 bases not matched to a gene; V was cut back by 4 bases and J by 3 bases. The CDR3 spells CASSTYRDRDNQPQHF. CDR3 DNA sequence: TGTGCCAGTAGTACTTACCGGGACAGGGACAATCAGCCCCAGCATTTT.

V is TRBV6-5 and J is TRBJ2-7; 7 nucleotides line up with TRBD2. V gave up 7 bases and J gave up 2 bases; unmatched junction bases: 11. This CDR3 is built from 15 residues. Looked up from germline, CDR1 is MNHEY and CDR2 is SVGAGI. The CDR3 here is CASIGVGGLAYEQYF. DNA for the CDR3: TGTGCCAGCATTGGGGTGGGGGGGTTGGCCTACGAGCAGTACTTC.

The chain links TRBV5-6 to TRBJ1-1, with a tentative D call TRBD1 (6 bases). The germline V gene encodes CDR1 SGHDT and CDR2 YYEEEE. V lost 2 bases, J lost 4 bases, and 12 bases lay in between. The CDR3 spans 14 residues. CDR3 in amino acids: CASSLQGGRTEAFF. For the CDR3, the DNA is TGTGCCAGCAGCTTACAGGGTGGACGCACTGAAGCTTTCTTT.

The genes are TRBV5-1 and TRBJ2-7; no clear D gene. Germline V gene data show CDR1 as SGHRS and CDR2 as YFSETQ. Trimming took off 0 bases at V and 3 bases at J, with 7 bases between the two ends. There are 13 residues in the CDR3. CDR3 protein: CASSLEHNYEQYF. DNA of the CDR3: TGCGCCAGCAGCTTGGAACATAACTACGAGCAGTACTTC.

The CDR3, as DNA: TGTGCCAGCAGCCTACCCTTCGACAGGGAAGAAAACACCATATATTTT. It codes for CASSLPFDREENTIYF. The chain uses TRBV5-6 and TRBJ1-3, with 7 bases lining up with TRBD1. The ends lost 4 bases at V and 6 bases at J; junction bases unmatched: 13. Germline V gene data show CDR1 as SGHDT and CDR2 as YYEEEE. The CDR3 runs 16 residues.

In this sample, this clone turned up once. The V and J genes are TRBV4-2 and TRBJ2-7; 7 nucleotides line up with TRBD2. V was pared by 1 base and J by 1 base, with 10 bases of the junction left unmatched. Germline V gene data show CDR1 as LGHNA and CDR2 as YNFKEQ. The CDR3 spans 17 residues. The chain's CDR3 is CASSQVGEGKKSYEQYF. The CDR3 region has the DNA TGTGCCAGCAGCCAAGTCGGGGAGGGAAAGAAATCCTACGAGCAGTACTTC.

The gene calls are TRBV5-4 and TRBJ2-7; maybe TRBD1 (6 bases). Trimming shortened V by 0 bases and J by 4 bases, and 14 bases separated the two germline ends. The CDR3 has 15 amino acids. From germline, CDR1 is SGHNT and CDR2 YYREEE (reference sequence). The CDR3 spells CASSLEGHPFYEQYF. In DNA form, the CDR3 reads TGTGCCAGCAGCTTGGAGGGACATCCATTTTACGAGCAGTACTTC.

The chain links TRBV5-6 to TRBJ2-7; TRBD2 aligns across 8 bases. V gave up 4 bases and J gave up 2 bases; unmatched junction bases: 5. The CDR3 totals 14 residues. Germline loops: CDR1 SGHDT, CDR2 YYEEEE. The CDR3 DNA is TGTGCCAGCAGCGGGAGCGGGAGTACCTACGAGCAGTACTTC. Protein: CASSGSGSTYEQYF. Combining the CDR3 with reference TRBV5-6 and TRBJ2-7 gives the whole variable domain DAGVTQSPTHLIKTRGQQVTLRCSPKSGHDTVSWYQQALGQGPQFIFQYYEEEERQRGNFPDRFSGHQFPNYSSELNVNALLLGDSALYLCASSGSGSTYEQYFGPGTRLTVT.

Worth noting for this clone: Other DNA sequences in the same sample also yield this CDR3. The genes are TRBV30 and TRBJ2-7; D is perhaps TRBD2 (6 bases). The ends were cut back, 0 bases at V and 6 bases at J, with 6 bases in the middle. The germline V gene has CDR1 GTSNPN and CDR2 SVGIG (reference sequence). The CDR3 is made up of 11 amino acids. The CDR3 reads CAWSVGGEQYF. The DNA for the CDR3 is TGTGCCTGGAGTGTGGGGGGCGAGCAGTACTTC.

The V call is TRBV5-1, the J call TRBJ2-7; TRBD2 matches 8 bases. This CDR3 is built from 17 residues. Germline loops: CDR1 SGHRS, CDR2 YFSETQ. V shed 0 bases and J 0 bases; nucleotides not matched to a gene: 8. CDR3 sequence: CASSLGNSGILSYEQYF. The CDR3 DNA sequence: TGCGCCAGCAGCTTGGGTAATAGCGGGATCCTCTCCTACGAGCAGTACTTC.